Listed below are T cell receptor beta chains from one sample, sequenced in a study of T-cell memory formation after mild COVID-19. TCRdb used MiXCR to reprocess the 5' RACE reads, holding one entry per CDR3 protein. Found here are some 180,000 distinct CDR3 sequences, roughly 13% of them singletons; the top ten hold 2.5% to 4%. The sample consisted of PBMCs or a T cell subset sorted from them (not recorded which). These receptors all come from a man aged 18 to 29 who had mild COVID-19 (a few samples of this study predate the infection). Cell type and time point are not known. The CDR3 runs from the conserved cysteine through the conserved F or W. The D gene is left open where the match is weak. Where a row states a size, it is once, few, many or the class of an expanded clone; other rows omit it.

D	V	size	J	CDR3	DNA
NA	TRBV7-9	NA	TRBJ1-2	CASSLSELYGYTF	TGTGCCAGCAGCTTATCAGAGCTCTATGGCTACACCTTC
TRBD1	TRBV29-1	NA	TRBJ1-1	CSVRLTGGPGTEAFF	TGCAGCGTACGATTGACAGGGGGCCCGGGCACTGAAGCTTTCTTT
NA	TRBV20-1	NA	TRBJ1-1	CSAQGEAFF	TGCAGTGCCCAGGGTGAAGCTTTCTTT
NA	TRBV21-1	few	TRBJ1-2	CASSKEGQDDYGYTF	TGTGCCAGCAGCAAAGAGGGACAGGACGACTATGGCTACACCTTC
NA	TRBV4-2	NA	TRBJ2-7	CASSQGGQAYEQYF	TGTGCCAGCAGCCAAGGTGGGCAGGCCTACGAGCAGTACTTC
NA	TRBV5-3	NA	TRBJ1-1	CARGQMNTEAFF	TGTGCCAGAGGACAGATGAACACTGAAGCTTTCTTT
NA	TRBV5-1	NA	TRBJ1-5	CASSLEGGGNQPQHF	TGCGCCAGCAGCTTGGAGGGAGGTGGCAATCAGCCCCAGCATTTT
NA	TRBV3-1	NA	TRBJ1-1	CASSPGTVNTEAFF	TGTGCCAGCAGCCCCGGGACGGTGAACACTGAAGCTTTCTTT
NA	TRBV7-2	NA	TRBJ2-3	CASSLPPARQYF	TGTGCCAGCAGCCTCCCACCGGCGCGGCAGTATTTT
NA	TRBV24-1	few	TRBJ2-1	CATSLGDEQFF	TGTGCCACCAGTTTGGGTGACGAGCAGTTCTTC
TRBD1	TRBV12-3/TRBV12-4	few	TRBJ1-4	CASSTQGVDEKLFF	TGTGCCAGCAGCACACAGGGGGTGGATGAAAAACTGTTTTTT
NA	TRBV24-1	NA	TRBJ1-4	CATSIVGGEKLFF	TGTGCCACCAGTATCGTGGGGGGTGAAAAACTGTTTTTT
NA	TRBV5-1	many	TRBJ2-3	CASSTGQPGADTQYF	TGCGCCAGCAGCACGGGTCAACCAGGCGCAGATACGCAGTATTTT
NA	TRBV7-2	NA	TRBJ2-1	CASSPFTGNEQFF	TGTGCCAGCAGCCCCTTCACGGGTAATGAGCAGTTCTTC
NA	TRBV27	NA	TRBJ2-2	CASKNRETGELFF	TGTGCCAGTAAAAACCGAGAAACCGGGGAGCTGTTTTTT
NA	TRBV12-3/TRBV12-4	NA	TRBJ2-5	CASSSHQPQETQYF	TGTGCCAGCAGTTCGCACCAGCCCCAAGAGACCCAGTACTTC
NA	TRBV7-8	NA	TRBJ1-1	CASRPPSGGSAEAFF	TGTGCCAGCAGACCACCCAGCGGGGGCAGCGCTGAAGCTTTCTTT
NA	TRBV9	NA	TRBJ2-3	CASSTELGADTQYF	TGTGCCAGCAGCACCGAGCTCGGCGCAGATACGCAGTATTTT
NA	TRBV7-4	NA	TRBJ2-1	CASSAARIKGNEQFF	TGTGCCAGCAGCGCCGCCAGGATTAAGGGGAATGAGCAGTTCTTC
NA	TRBV11-2	many	TRBJ1-2	CASTPGTGRTYNYGYTF	TGTGCCAGCACCCCGGGAACAGGCCGGACTTATAACTATGGCTACACCTTC
NA	TRBV2	NA	TRBJ1-5	CASRPPEAYQPQHF	TGTGCCAGCAGGCCCCCCGAAGCCTATCAGCCCCAGCATTTT
NA	TRBV3-2	NA	TRBJ1-2	CASRACPNYGYTF	TGTGCCAGCCGGGCGTGTCCTAACTATGGCTACACCTTC
TRBD1	TRBV6-1	NA	TRBJ1-2	CASSEQGADGYTF	TGTGCCAGCAGCGAACAGGGGGCGGATGGCTACACCTTC
NA	TRBV10-3	NA	TRBJ1-6	CARREEGSSPLHF	TGTGCCAGGCGGGAGGAGGGTAGTTCACCCCTCCACTTT
NA	TRBV21-1	NA	TRBJ2-3	CASSKAHGTSTDTQYF	TGTGCCAGCAGCAAAGCTCACGGGACTAGCACAGATACGCAGTATTTT
NA	TRBV3-1	NA	TRBJ2-3	CASSRRDGYTQYF	TGTGCCAGCAGCCGCCGGGACGGATATACGCAGTATTTT
NA	TRBV5-1	few	TRBJ2-3	CASSPDSGSNTQYF	TGCGCCAGCAGCCCGGATTCGGGTAGCAATACGCAGTATTTT
NA	TRBV12-3/TRBV12-4	NA	TRBJ2-7	CASSLLGVSYEQYF	TGTGCCAGCAGTTTATTAGGGGTTTCCTACGAGCAGTACTTC
NA	TRBV15	NA	TRBJ2-5	CATSTGRQGTQYF	TGTGCCACCAGCACAGGACGGCAAGGAACCCAGTACTTC
NA	TRBV4-3	NA	TRBJ2-7	CASSQDSGAREQYF	TGCGCCAGCAGCCAAGATTCGGGGGCCCGGGAGCAGTACTTC
NA	TRBV7-2	few	TRBJ1-2	CASSPWREAMNYGYTF	TGTGCCAGCAGCCCCTGGCGGGAGGCTATGAACTATGGCTACACCTTC
TRBD1	TRBV30	NA	TRBJ1-6	CAWTTGTAYNSPLHF	TGTGCCTGGACAACCGGGACAGCCTATAATTCACCCCTCCACTTT
NA	TRBV5-6	NA	TRBJ1-2	CASSLDGIYTF	TGTGCCAGCAGCTTGGACGGAATCTACACCTTC
NA	TRBV29-1	few	TRBJ2-5	CSVGLVPQETQYF	TGCAGCGTTGGGCTAGTCCCCCAAGAGACCCAGTACTTC
NA	TRBV2	NA	TRBJ1-6	CASTLGEFYSPLHF	TGTGCCAGCACCTTAGGGGAGTTTTATTCACCCCTCCACTTT
TRBD1	TRBV7-2	many	TRBJ1-1	CASSLGSGGTEAFF	TGTGCCAGCAGCTTAGGGTCAGGGGGCACTGAAGCTTTCTTT
TRBD1	TRBV12-3/TRBV12-4	few	TRBJ1-5	CASTVQGARQPQHF	TGTGCCAGCACCGTCCAGGGGGCGCGACAGCCCCAGCATTTT
NA	TRBV5-4	once	TRBJ1-4	CVWSFVQAETNEKLFF	TGTGTTTGGTCTTTCGTGCAGGCTGAGACTAATGAAAAACTGTTTTTT
NA	TRBV7-2	NA	TRBJ1-1	CASSLERGGEAFF	TGTGCCAGCAGCTTAGAACGGGGCGGAGAGGCTTTCTTT
NA	TRBV12-3/TRBV12-4	few	TRBJ1-1	CASSFNILTEAFF	TGTGCCAGCAGTTTCAACATACTGACTGAAGCTTTCTTT
TRBD1	TRBV20-1	few	TRBJ2-7	CSARGDRGTYEQYF	TGCAGTGCTAGAGGGGACAGGGGGACCTACGAGCAGTACTTC
NA	TRBV28	NA	TRBJ1-5	CASSLDITPNQPQHF	TGTGCCAGCAGTCTCGACATTACACCCAATCAGCCCCAGCATTTT
TRBD2	TRBV7-2	few	TRBJ2-3	CASSISGGGLTDTQYF	TGTGCCAGCAGCATTAGCGGGGGAGGACTCACAGATACGCAGTATTTT
NA	TRBV7-2	many	TRBJ1-5	CASQGYNQPQHF	TGTGCCAGCCAGGGGTACAATCAGCCCCAGCATTTT
NA	TRBV11-1	few	TRBJ2-5	CASSTYRTWGTQYF	TGTGCCAGCAGCACTTACCGGACCTGGGGGACCCAGTACTTC
NA	TRBV7-2	few	TRBJ1-1	CATSNRVGTEAFF	TGTGCCACCTCGAACAGGGTTGGGACTGAAGCTTTCTTT
NA	TRBV5-1	NA	TRBJ1-4	CASSQSVGGPEKLFF	TGCGCCAGCAGCCAATCCGTGGGGGGGCCTGAAAAACTGTTTTTT
TRBD1	TRBV27	NA	TRBJ2-7	CASSLRPGQYYEQYF	TGTGCCAGCAGCCTCAGACCGGGACAGTACTACGAGCAGTACTTC
TRBD1	TRBV4-3	NA	TRBJ1-1	CASSQESQGGTEAFF	TGCGCCAGCAGCCAAGAGAGTCAGGGGGGCACTGAAGCTTTCTTT
NA	TRBV4-2	few	TRBJ2-4	CASSQAGDNIQYF	TGTGCCAGCAGCCAAGCAGGAGACAACATTCAGTACTTC
NA	TRBV11-2	few	TRBJ2-7	CASSFDRMNYEQYF	TGTGCCAGCAGCTTCGACAGGATGAACTACGAGCAGTACTTC
TRBD2	TRBV9	few	TRBJ2-5	CASSVGISGGIQETQYF	TGTGCCAGCAGCGTAGGGATTAGCGGGGGGATCCAAGAGACCCAGTACTTC
NA	TRBV4-3	once	TRBJ1-3	CASSPGGGHTIYF	TGCGCCAGCAGCCCGGGAGGGGGACACACCATATATTTT
NA	TRBV20-1	NA	TRBJ1-2	CAGWELSGYTF	TGCGCTGGGTGGGAGCTCTCTGGCTACACCTTC
TRBD2	TRBV6-2/TRBV6-3	NA	TRBJ2-1	CASIRRGGPNEQFF	TGTGCCAGCATCCGGCGGGGGGGCCCCAATGAGCAGTTCTTC
NA	TRBV7-3	NA	TRBJ2-3	CASSLTFGTRDTQYF	TGTGCCAGCAGCTTAACGTTCGGGACTCGAGATACGCAGTATTTT
NA	TRBV20-1	NA	TRBJ2-2	CSALRGPNTGELFF	TGCAGTGCCCTTAGAGGACCAAACACCGGGGAGCTGTTTTTT
NA	TRBV4-2	few	TRBJ1-4	CASSRRQPNNEKLFF	TGTGCCAGCAGCCGCAGACAGCCCAATAATGAAAAACTGTTTTTT
NA	TRBV6-5	few	TRBJ2-4	CASSPMAGSDIQYF	TGTGCCAGCAGTCCGATGGCAGGTTCAGACATTCAGTACTTC
NA	TRBV12-3/TRBV12-4	few	TRBJ1-1	CASSFWGGDTEAFF	TGTGCCAGCAGTTTTTGGGGGGGAGACACTGAAGCTTTCTTT